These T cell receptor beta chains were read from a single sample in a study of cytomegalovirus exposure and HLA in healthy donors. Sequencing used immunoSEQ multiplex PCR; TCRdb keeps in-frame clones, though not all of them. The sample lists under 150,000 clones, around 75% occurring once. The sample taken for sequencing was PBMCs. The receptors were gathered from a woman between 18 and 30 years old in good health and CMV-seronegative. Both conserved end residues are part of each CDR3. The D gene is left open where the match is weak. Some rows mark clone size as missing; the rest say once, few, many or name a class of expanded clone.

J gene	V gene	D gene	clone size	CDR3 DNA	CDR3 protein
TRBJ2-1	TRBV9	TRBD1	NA	TGTGCCAGCAGCGGGGGGACAGGGGCCTTGAGGAATGAGCAGTTCTTC	CASSGGTGALRNEQFF
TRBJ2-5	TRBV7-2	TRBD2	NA	TGTGCCAGCAGCTCAATAGCGGGGGTGGGAGAGACCCAGTACTTC	CASSSIAGVGETQYF
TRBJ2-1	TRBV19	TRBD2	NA	TGTGCCAGTAGTACGGGGGTGGGTCTAGCGGGAGACAATGAGCAGTTCTTC	CASSTGVGLAGDNEQFF
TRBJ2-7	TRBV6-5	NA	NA	TGTGCCAGCAGTTACTCGCGTGTAACCGAGCAGTACTTC	CASSYSRVTEQYF
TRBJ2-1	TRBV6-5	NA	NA	TGTGCCAGCAGAAGCACAGAGAGCTCCTACAATGAGCAGTTCTTC	CASRSTESSYNEQFF
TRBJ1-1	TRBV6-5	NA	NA	TGTGCCAGCAGTTACTCGAGGCAGTTGAACACTGAAGCTTTCTTT	CASSYSRQLNTEAFF
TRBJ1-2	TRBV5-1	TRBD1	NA	TGCGCCAGCAGCTTGACAGGGGGTAACTATGGCTACACCTTC	CASSLTGGNYGYTF
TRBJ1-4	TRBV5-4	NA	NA	TGTGCCAGCAGCTTGGACCTTGGGAGTGAAAAACTGTTTTTT	CASSLDLGSEKLFF
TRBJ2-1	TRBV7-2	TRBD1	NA	TGTGCCAGCAGCTTGCAGGGGGTGATTTACAATGAGCAGTTCTTC	CASSLQGVIYNEQFF
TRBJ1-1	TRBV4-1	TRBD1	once	TGCGCCAGCAGCCGTCGACAGGGGGGGCCTGAAGCTTTCTTT	CASSRRQGGPEAFF
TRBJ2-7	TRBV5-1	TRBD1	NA	TGCGCCAGCAGCAAGAGTACAGGGGTCACCCCCCGCTACGAGCAGTACTTC	CASSKSTGVTPRYEQYF
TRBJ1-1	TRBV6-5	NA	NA	TGTGCCAGCACCCTCGGAGGACCGAACACTGAAGCTTTCTTT	CASTLGGPNTEAFF
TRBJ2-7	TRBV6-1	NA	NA	TGTGCCAGCAGTGAAGAGGAGGGAATCCGAATTGGCGGCAACTACGAGCAGTACTTC	CASSEEEGIRIGGNYEQYF
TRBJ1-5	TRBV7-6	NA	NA	TGTGCCAGCAGCTGGTGGACAAACACCCCTACTCTTAATCAGCCCCAGCATTTT	CASSWWTNTPTLNQPQHF
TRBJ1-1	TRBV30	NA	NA	TGTGCCTGGAGGAGAGATGAAGCTTTCTTT	CAWRRDEAFF
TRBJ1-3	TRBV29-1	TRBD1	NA	TGCAGCGTTCCACAGGGGGGCTCTGGAAACACCATATATTTT	CSVPQGGSGNTIYF
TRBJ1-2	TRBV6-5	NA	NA	TGTGCCAGCAGTTACTCTGAGGCGGTCAACTATGGCTACACCTTC	CASSYSEAVNYGYTF
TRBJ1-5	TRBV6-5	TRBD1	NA	TGTGCCAGCAGTGTTTGGGACAGGAGCAATCAGCCCCAGCATTTT	CASSVWDRSNQPQHF
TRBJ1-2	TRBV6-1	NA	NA	TGTGCCAGCAGTGAATATCATACGGGGAGGGTCTCGGATGGCTACACCTTC	CASSEYHTGRVSDGYTF
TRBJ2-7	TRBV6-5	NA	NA	TGTGCCAGCAGTTACTCGGAACAGGCCTACGAGCAGTACTTC	CASSYSEQAYEQYF
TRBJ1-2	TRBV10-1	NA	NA	TGCGCCAGCAGTGAATTGGACAGTAAGGATGGCTACACCTTC	CASSELDSKDGYTF
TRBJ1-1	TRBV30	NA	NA	TGTGCCTGGAGTGTACAACCGAACACTGAAGCTTTCTTT	CAWSVQPNTEAFF
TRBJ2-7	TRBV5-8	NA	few	TGTGCCAGCAGCCCCGGGACCTACGAGCAGTACTTC	CASSPGTYEQYF
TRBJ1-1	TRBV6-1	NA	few	TGTGCCAGCAGTAGACAGGAAGAGATGAACACTGAAGCTTTCTTT	CASSRQEEMNTEAFF
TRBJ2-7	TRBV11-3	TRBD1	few	TGTGCCAGCAGCACCACAGGGGGCTACGAGCAGTACTTC	CASSTTGGYEQYF
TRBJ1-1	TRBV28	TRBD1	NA	TGTGCCAGCACATTGGACAGGTGGATCACTGAAGCTTTCTTT	CASTLDRWITEAFF
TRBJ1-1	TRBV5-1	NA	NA	TGCGCCAGCAGCCCGGAGGGGGGGATAAGGGCTGAAGCTTTCTTT	CASSPEGGIRAEAFF
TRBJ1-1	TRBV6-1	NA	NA	TGTGCCAGCAGTCTTGGCCGTTTGAACACTGAAGCTTTCTTT	CASSLGRLNTEAFF
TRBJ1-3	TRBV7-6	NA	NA	TGTGCCAGCAGCTTATCGCGTCAAGGAAACACCATATATTTT	CASSLSRQGNTIYF
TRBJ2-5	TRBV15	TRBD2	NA	TGTGCCACCAGCAGTGATTATGGACTAGCGGGGGGGCAATCGGCCCAGTACTTC	CATSSDYGLAGGQSAQYF
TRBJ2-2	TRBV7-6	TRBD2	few	TGTGCCAGCAGCTTGCTAGCGGGGGGGAACACCGGGGAGCTGTTTTTT	CASSLLAGGNTGELFF
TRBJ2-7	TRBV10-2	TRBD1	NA	TGCGCCAGCAGTATGCTTGAGACAGGGAAACAAAAGCAGTACTTC	CASSMLETGKQKQYF
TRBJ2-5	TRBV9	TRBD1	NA	TGTGCCAGCAGCGCCGGACAGGGTTATGGGCAAGAGACCCAGTACTTC	CASSAGQGYGQETQYF
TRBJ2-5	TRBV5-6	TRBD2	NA	TGTGCCAGCAGCTCCTGGACTAGAATCCAAGGGGAGACCCAGTACTTC	CASSSWTRIQGETQYF
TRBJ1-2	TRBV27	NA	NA	TGTGCCAGCAGTTTATCGTCGGCAGGCGGGGTCTATGGCTACACCTTC	CASSLSSAGGVYGYTF
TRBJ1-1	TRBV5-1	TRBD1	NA	TGCGCCAGCAGCTTCTTCAGGGGGCGAGAAGCTTTCTTT	CASSFFRGREAFF
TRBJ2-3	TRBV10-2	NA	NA	TGCGCCAGCAGTCCTGGAGAAAGCACAGATACGCAGTATTTT	CASSPGESTDTQYF
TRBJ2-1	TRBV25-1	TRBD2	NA	TGTGCCAGCAGTATACTCGCGGGGGGGATGTACAATGAGCAGTTCTTC	CASSILAGGMYNEQFF
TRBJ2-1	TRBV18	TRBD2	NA	TGTGCCAGCTCACCCGGGACTAGCGGGGGCAATGAGCAGTTCTTC	CASSPGTSGGNEQFF
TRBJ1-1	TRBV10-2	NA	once	TGCGCCAGCAGCGACGACAGAAGAAAGAACACTGAAGCTTTCTTT	CASSDDRRKNTEAFF
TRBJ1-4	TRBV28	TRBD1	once	TGTGCCAGCATTTCGACAGGGGGGGGCGAAAAACTGTTTTTT	CASISTGGGEKLFF
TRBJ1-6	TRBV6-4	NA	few	TGTGCCAGCAGTGACTCGGTACGGGAGAACCATTCACCCCTCCACTTT	CASSDSVRENHSPLHF
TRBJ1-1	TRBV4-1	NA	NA	TGCGCCAGCAGCCACCCTCCCCTGAGCGGCACTGAAGCTTTCTTT	CASSHPPLSGTEAFF
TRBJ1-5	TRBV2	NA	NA	TGTGCCAGCAAGCGGGCTAGCAATCAGCCCCAGCATTTT	CASKRASNQPQHF
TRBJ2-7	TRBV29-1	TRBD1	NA	TGCAGCGTGTTGGCCTCCGGGACAGGGTACGAGCAGTACTTC	CSVLASGTGYEQYF
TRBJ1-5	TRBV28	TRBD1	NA	TGTGCCAGCAGTGCTGTGCGGACAGGATTCAATCAGCCCCAGCATTTT	CASSAVRTGFNQPQHF
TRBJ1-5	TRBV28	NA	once	TGTGCCAGCAGTCCGAGGGTCCAGCCCCAGCATTTT	CASSPRVQPQHF
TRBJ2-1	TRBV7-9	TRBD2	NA	TGTGCCAGTATAGTGAGGCGGGGGGCGGGGAATGAGCAGTTCTTC	CASIVRRGAGNEQFF
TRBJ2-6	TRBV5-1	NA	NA	TGCGCCAGCAGTGGACTGTCTGGGGCCAACGTCCTGACTTTC	CASSGLSGANVLTF
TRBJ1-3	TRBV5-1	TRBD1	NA	TGCGCCAGCAGCTTGGTGGGACAGAGCTCTGGAAACACCATATATTTT	CASSLVGQSSGNTIYF
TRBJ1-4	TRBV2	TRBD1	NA	TGTGCCAGCAGTGTGCAGGGGGCCCATAATGGGGAAAAACTGTTTTTT	CASSVQGAHNGEKLFF
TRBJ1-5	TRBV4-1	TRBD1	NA	TGCGCCAGCAGCCAAGACGACAGGGAGAATCAGCCCCAGCATTTT	CASSQDDRENQPQHF